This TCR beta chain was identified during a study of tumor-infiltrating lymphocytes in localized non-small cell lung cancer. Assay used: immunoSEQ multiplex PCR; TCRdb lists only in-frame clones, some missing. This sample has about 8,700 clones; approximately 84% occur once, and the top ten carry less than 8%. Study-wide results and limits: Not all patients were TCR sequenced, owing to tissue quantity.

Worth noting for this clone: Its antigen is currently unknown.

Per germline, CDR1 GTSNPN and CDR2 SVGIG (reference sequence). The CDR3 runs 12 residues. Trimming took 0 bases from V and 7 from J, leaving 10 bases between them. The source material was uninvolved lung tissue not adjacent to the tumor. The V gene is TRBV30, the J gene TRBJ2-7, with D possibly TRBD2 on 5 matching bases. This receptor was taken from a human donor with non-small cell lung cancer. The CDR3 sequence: CAWSVRSGEQYF. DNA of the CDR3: TGTGCCTGGAGTGTACGATCGGGGGAGCAGTACTTC.